This passage covers 12 T cell receptor beta chains from one sample sequenced in a study of blood T cell repertoires in COVID-19 (TCRdb year 2020). Libraries were made using the immunoSEQ multiplex PCR assay. The source is immuneACCESS, and TCRdb retained only in-frame sequences with V and J called. Part of the clones is not carried over; for the studies checked, unresolved V genes explain less than half of this, and the remainder is unexplained. For this sample there are about 290,000 clones; under 90% appear just once. The ten top clones hold less than 2% of the sample. Sequenced input: PBMCs or T cells enriched from blood (not recorded which). The receptors were gathered from a woman aged 40 to 49 who had recovered from COVID-19.

The rearrangement uses TRBV5-1 and TRBJ2-2; D uncertain. The V and J ends lost 2 bases and 4 bases respectively, with 9 bases between them. Per germline, CDR1 SGHRS and CDR2 YFSETQ. CDR3 length: 14 residues. CDR3 amino acids: CASSFESVTGELFF. CDR3 bases: TGCGCCAGCAGCTTCGAGTCGGTCACCGGGGAGCTGTTTTTT.

There are many counts of this clone. This rearrangement joins TRBV4-1 to TRBJ1-2; a possible D gene is TRBD1 (6 bases). Per the germline V gene, CDR1 is MGHRA and CDR2 is YSYEKL. This CDR3 is built from 17 residues. Trimming shortened V by 0 bases and J by 4 bases, and 18 bases separated the two germline ends. CDR3 DNA: TGCGCCAGCAGCCAAGATCCAGGGCGGGGGCGGATCTATGGCTACACCTTC. Translating gives CASSQDPGRGRIYGYTF.

This clone was counted between two and nine times. The genes are TRBV19 and TRBJ1-1; no firm D call. Germline assignment: CDR1 LNHDA and CDR2 SQIVND (reference sequence). With 7 bases removed from V and 1 base from J, the gap between germline ends came to 16 bases. The CDR3 has 15 residues. The CDR3 loop reads CASTAIATPNTEAFF. In nucleotides, the CDR3 is TGTGCCAGTACCGCCATAGCGACCCCGAACACTGAAGCTTTCTTT.

This chain uses TRBV14 with TRBJ2-3, with 16 bases matching TRBD2. The CDR3 spans 20 residues. Germline CDR1 SGHDN, CDR2 FVKESK. The J segment lost 2 bases and the V segment lost 4 bases, leaving 12 bases of the junction unmatched. The CDR3 sequence is CASSPFQGLAGGPNTDTQYF. CDR3 nucleotides: TGTGCCAGCAGCCCCTTCCAGGGACTAGCGGGAGGGCCCAACACAGATACGCAGTATTTT.

This clone was recorded once. The sample carries other DNA sequences with the same CDR3. This chain joins TRBV18 and TRBJ2-7, with 7 bases lining up with TRBD1. V lost 0 bases, J lost 3 bases, and 2 bases stayed unmatched. CDR3 length equals 14 residues. CDR1 and CDR2 from the germline V gene are KGHSH and LQKENI. CDR3 loop: CASSPPGQRYEQYF. CDR3 sequence (DNA): TGTGCCAGCTCACCACCGGGACAGCGCTACGAGCAGTACTTC.

The CDR3 here is CASSPLGGSADTQYF. As DNA, the CDR3 is TGTGCCAGCAGCCCCCTCGGCGGGAGTGCAGATACGCAGTATTTT. The chain employs TRBV11-2 and TRBJ2-3; 7 positions agree with TRBD2. The CDR3 consists of 15 residues. CDR1 is SGHAT and CDR2 is FQNNGV in the germline V gene. The V segment lost 5 bases and the J segment 4 bases; nucleotides outside the gene matches: 9.

The chain recombines TRBV7-9 with TRBJ2-2; D is unclear. The V end lost 1 base, the J end lost 6 bases, and 9 bases lay between the germline ends. Germline V gene sequence: CDR1 SEHNR, CDR2 FQNEAQ (reference sequence). CDR3 length equals 14 residues. CDR3 protein: CASSLVGVAGELFF. The CDR3 bases are TGTGCCAGCAGCTTAGTTGGTGTAGCCGGGGAGCTGTTTTTT. The entire variable domain, with the rest obtained from reference TRBV7-9 and TRBJ2-2, is as follows: DTGVSQNPRHKITKRGQNVTFRCDPISEHNRLYWYRQTLGQGPEFLTYFQNEAQLEKSRLLSDRFSAERPKGSFSTLEIQRTEQGDSAMYLCASSLVGVAGELFFGEGSRLTVL.

The chain has TRBV9 and TRBJ1-1; D is undetermined. The CDR3 extends over 14 amino acids. The germline V gene has CDR1 SGDLS and CDR2 YYNGEE. Trimming cost V 4 bases and J 1 base, with 11 bases left between them. The CDR3 spells CASSPRAQNTEAFF. The DNA of the CDR3 is TGTGCCAGCAGCCCTCGAGCCCAGAACACTGAAGCTTTCTTT.

This clone came up a few times. This chain links TRBV29-1 with TRBJ1-1; 9 bases match TRBD1. V lost 1 base and J lost 3; bases outside the gene matches: 0. The CDR3 consists of 13 residues. Germline loops: CDR1 SQVTM, CDR2 ANQGSEA. The CDR3 region is CSVEGQGDTEAFF. CDR3 in DNA: TGCAGCGTTGAAGGACAGGGGGACACTGAAGCTTTCTTT.

The V gene is TRBV10-3, the J gene TRBJ2-7; 7 positions agree with TRBD1. This CDR3 has 14 residues. The germline gives CDR1 ENHRY, CDR2 SYGVKD. V shed 6 bases, J shed 2 bases, and the junction held 7 bases outside the gene matches. The CDR3 protein is CAIRYSTGTYEQYF. The CDR3 nucleotides read TGTGCCATCAGGTACTCGACAGGGACCTACGAGCAGTACTTC.

J is TRBJ2-2 and V is TRBV5-1; 8 bases are a match to TRBD1. Germline CDR1 is SGHRS and CDR2 is YFSETQ. J was trimmed by 0 bases and V by 4 bases; bases with no gene match: 5. The CDR3 is 16 residues long. CDR3 sequence: CASSKTTGANTGELFF. In nucleotides, the CDR3 is TGCGCCAGCAGCAAAACGACAGGGGCGAACACCGGGGAGCTGTTTTTT.

A few counts support this clone. This chain connects TRBV15 to TRBJ1-2; D is unclear. V was shortened by 0 bases and J by 4 bases, with 12 bases between the two germline ends. Per germline, CDR1 LNHNV and CDR2 YYDKDF (reference sequence). The CDR3 has 15 residues. CDR3 DNA sequence: TGTGCCACCAGCAGAGATCTTGGTCAGTTCTATGGCTACACCTTC. Protein: CATSRDLGQFYGYTF. The full variable domain, completed using reference TRBV15 and TRBJ1-2, is DAMVIQNPRYQVTQFGKPVTLSCSQTLNHNVMYWYQQKSSQAPKLLFHYYDKDFNNEADTPDNFQSRRPNTSFCFLDIRSPGLGDTAMYLCATSRDLGQFYGYTFGSGTRLTVV.